The present T cell receptor (beta chain) was sequenced within a study of T cell clones after liver transplantation. For the study at large: Post-transplant blood was tracked for graft-donor-reactive T cell clones identified in a pre-transplant mixed lymphocyte reaction. Three of eight recipients were HCV-positive; others had non-autoimmune, non-viral indications.

Measured with immunoSEQ multiplex PCR; TCRdb has only the in-frame clones, and not every one. The sample holds 75,000 to 95,000 clones, approximately 82% seen once. In regard to this clone: What it binds is unknown.

Overall study findings and caveats: Small, mixed patient groups and varying post-transplant times limit these conclusions.

The CDR3 spans 15 residues. V dropped 5 bases and J dropped 3 bases, with 17 bases sitting between them. Germline loops: CDR1 SGHAT, CDR2 FQNNGV. The V call is TRBV11-2, the J call TRBJ2-7; D is perhaps TRBD1 or TRBD2 (5 bases each). The source material was CD4+ T cells from blood, sampled at the 22-month timepoint. This sequence originates from a human patient who received a liver transplant. Some T cells may be provided by the graft donor. The CDR3 protein is CASSPGTEHIYEQYF. CDR3 bases: TGTGCCAGCAGCCCTGGGACGGAACACATCTACGAGCAGTACTTC.